Each of the 10 T cell receptor beta chains below was sequenced from the same sample in a study of tumor-infiltrating lymphocytes in primary liver carcinoma. Unsorted bulk tissue, about 19-32 mg of it, served as the source for co-extraction of RNA and DNA. With a constant-region primer, TCR beta cDNA was made from 450 to 650 ng of total RNA. ARM-PCR, slightly modified, supplied the TCR beta libraries through three nested multiplex PCR rounds. Two initial PCR rounds of roughly 10 cycles each paired TRBV1-TRBV30 forward primers with a C-beta reverse primer. TCRdb independently ran MiXCR on the multiplex PCR reads; one entry per CDR3 protein. Of about 190,000 distinct CDR3 sequences in the sample, around 81% are singletons; the top ten hold over 15%. Sequencing used tumor tissue from primary liver carcinoma. Receptors were obtained from a man aged 40-49 years with primary liver carcinoma and hepatitis B virus infection.

This clonotype was seen a single time. Since no conserved phenylalanine or tryptophan closes the CDR3, a read error is the likely cause. The chain links TRBV4-1 to TRBJ1-1; D not certain. Germline V gene data show CDR1 as MGHRA and CDR2 as YSYEKL. V gave up 4 bases and J gave up 1 base, with 7 bases separating them. CDR3 length: 13 amino acids. The CDR3 is CASSLRQNTEAFI. The CDR3 nucleotides are TGCGCCAGCAGCCTTCGACAGAACACTGAAGCTTTCATT.

Turning to this clonotype: A junction end diverges from the germline sequence, so it may reflect a read error. This sequence joins TRBV14 and TRBJ1-1, with D uncertain. Per germline, CDR1 SGHDN and CDR2 FVKESK. The CDR3 length is 13 residues. The DNA for the CDR3 is TGTGCCAGTAGCCAAGATTGGGTAAATGAAGCTTTCTTT. Protein: CASSQDWVNEAFF.

Notes on this clonotype: A read error may account for a junction end that differs from germline. The chain couples TRBV6-1 to TRBJ2-7; D may correspond to TRBD1 or TRBD2 (5 bases each). Looked up from germline, CDR1 is MNHNS and CDR2 is SASEGT. The CDR3 length is 15 residues. Here the CDR3 DNA reads TGTGCCAGTAGTGTTGGGACGGTGGAGTCCTACGAGCAGTACTTC. It encodes CASSVGTVESYEQYF.

The table lists this clonotype with many counts. CDR3 coding DNA: TGCGCCAGCAGCCAAGAAACTAGCGGGAGTGCAGATACGCAGTATTTT. Protein product: CASSQETSGSADTQYF. The V call is TRBV4-1, the J call TRBJ2-3; 11 bases line up with TRBD2. Losses at the gene ends were 0 bases for V and 4 bases for J; bases not matched to a gene: 3. The CDR3 contains 16 residues. Germline V CDR1 and CDR2: MGHRA, YSYEKL.

Worth noting for this clonotype: The CDR3 ends on some other residue instead of the conserved phenylalanine or tryptophan, so this is likely a read error. This chain links TRBV29-1 with TRBJ2-7; D is ambiguous. The CDR3 totals 11 residues. Germline V gene sequence: CDR1 SQVTM, CDR2 ANQGSEA. Trimming removed 4 bases from V and 6 bases from J, with 10 bases in between. In DNA, the CDR3 is TGCAGCGTTGGTGGCGGCTCCGAGCAGTACCTC. Amino acid sequence: CSVGGGSEQYL.

Turning to this clonotype: At one boundary the junction diverges from the germline segment, which might be a read error. CDR3 in amino acids: CASNRGVSNQTQHF. As DNA, the CDR3 is TGTGCGAGTAACAGGGGGGTTAGCAATCAGACCCAGCATTTT. V usage is TRBV12-3 or TRBV12-4 and J usage is TRBJ1-5; 8 nucleotides align to TRBD1. The CDR3 runs to 14 residues.

The chain carries TRBV7-9 and TRBJ2-3, with TRBD2 identical over 7 bases. V shed 7 bases, J shed 2 bases, and the junction held 6 bases outside the gene matches. This CDR3 has 14 residues. Germline-derived CDR1 and CDR2 are SEHNR and FQNEAQ (reference sequence). The CDR3, as DNA: TGTGCCAGCAAACCAGCGGGGACCACAGATACGCAGTATTTT. It codes for CASKPAGTTDTQYF. The full variable domain, completed using reference TRBV7-9 and TRBJ2-3, is DTGVSQNPRHKITKRGQNVTFRCDPISEHNRLYWYRQTLGQGPEFLTYFQNEAQLEKSRLLSDRFSAERPKGSFSTLEIQRTEQGDSAMYLCASKPAGTTDTQYFGPGTRLTVL.

In the case of this clonotype: At one boundary the junction diverges from the germline segment, which might be a read error. In DNA, the CDR3 is TGTGCCAACAGTGAAGGCAGGGGGCGGGACACCTTC. The encoded protein is CANSEGRGRDTF. This chain connects TRBV6-5 to TRBJ1-2; 8 nucleotides line up with TRBD1. Germline-derived CDR1 and CDR2 are MNHEY and SVGAGI. The CDR3 is made up of 12 amino acids.

Turning to this clonotype: No conserved phenylalanine or tryptophan ends this CDR3, so it is likely a read error. The chain joins TRBV5-1 to TRBJ2-5; TRBD2 matches at 9 bases. The CDR3 is made up of 19 amino acids. Looked up from germline, CDR1 is SGHRS and CDR2 is YFSETQ. V gave up 4 bases and J gave up 2 bases; unmatched junction bases: 18. The CDR3 DNA follows: TGCGCCAGCAGCGCCTTGGCAGGGGCTAGCGGGGCCCTACAAGAGACCCAGTACCTC. Its translation: CASSALAGASGALQETQYL.

There are a few counts of this clonotype. A much bigger clone sits one base away, suggesting this may be a read error. The V and J genes are TRBV6-5 and TRBJ1-4; D remains ambiguous. Trimming took 8 bases from V and 4 from J, leaving 8 bases between them. The CDR3 is 12 amino acids. The germline CDR1 and CDR2 sequences are MNHEY and SVGAGI. DNA for the CDR3: TGTGCCAGCGGGCGGGATAATGAAAAACTGTTTTTT. It encodes CASGRDNEKLFF.